Following are 26 T cell receptor beta chains from one sample sequenced in a study of cytomegalovirus exposure and HLA in healthy donors. Generated by immunoSEQ multiplex PCR, the TCRdb table keeps only in-frame clones and is missing some. The sample consists of about 130,000 clones, around 90% of them appearing once. The sample was PBMCs. Source of these receptors: a woman between 18 and 29 years old in good health and CMV-seronegative.

V gene TRBV10-3 combines with J gene TRBJ2-7; 8 nucleotides align to TRBD1. Germline lookup yields CDR1 ENHRY and CDR2 SYGVKD. Trimming took 8 bases from V and 3 from J; bases not matched to a gene: 3. This CDR3 has 12 residues. The CDR3 DNA sequence: TGTGCCATCTCCGGGACAGGCTACGAGCAGTACTTC. Amino acids: CAISGTGYEQYF.

The chain uses TRBV6-1 and TRBJ1-3; TRBD1 aligns across 8 bases. CDR3 length equals 13 residues. Germline CDR1 and CDR2: MNHNS and SASEGT. This CDR3 is CATRTGTGNTIYF. In nucleotides, the CDR3 is TGTGCTACTCGGACAGGGACTGGAAACACCATATATTTT.

In its sample, this clone was seen once. The CDR3 DNA is TGTGCCAGCAGCTTCGCCGGGACAGGGCAAGAGACCCAGTACTTC. Amino acid sequence: CASSFAGTGQETQYF. The chain combines TRBV5-4 with TRBJ2-5, with 9 bases that match TRBD1. The CDR3 loop spans 15 amino acids. Germline V gene lookup returns CDR1 SGHNT and CDR2 YYREEE (reference sequence). The V segment lost 2 bases and the J segment 2 bases; nucleotides outside the gene matches: 4.

The rearrangement links TRBV11-3 to TRBJ2-1; TRBD2 agrees at 10 bases. V lost 1 base to trimming and J lost 6 bases; unmatched junction nucleotides: 3. The CDR3 has 15 amino acids. Germline V gives CDR1 SGHNT, CDR2 YENEEA. Here the CDR3 reads CASSLGTSGVNEQFF. CDR3 DNA sequence: TGTGCCAGCAGCTTAGGGACTAGCGGAGTCAATGAGCAGTTCTTC.

In its sample, this clone was seen once. The chain recombines TRBV7-9 with TRBJ1-1; D unclear. Germline CDR1 reads SEHNR; CDR2 reads FQNEAQ (reference sequence). The CDR3 is 13 amino acids. Trimming shortened V by 7 bases and J by 8 bases, and 17 bases separated the two germline ends. CDR3 residues: CASTLLVWQEAFF. The CDR3 coding sequence is TGTGCCAGCACCCTTCTCGTTTGGCAGGAAGCTTTCTTT.

This clone has just a few counts. This rearrangement joins TRBV11-3 to TRBJ1-1; 9 nucleotides line up with TRBD1. This CDR3 region has 15 residues. Germline loops: CDR1 SGHNT, CDR2 YENEEA. J lost 0 bases, V lost 5 bases, and 4 bases had no gene match. CDR3 loop: CASSATGGLNTEAFF. The CDR3 nucleotides are TGTGCCAGCAGCGCGACAGGGGGTTTGAACACTGAAGCTTTCTTT.

This clone was seen a single time. This chain links TRBV5-1 with TRBJ1-2, with 8 bases that match TRBD1. Germline-derived CDR1 and CDR2 are SGHRS and YFSETQ. The CDR3 is 15 amino acids. V gave up 4 bases and J gave up 1 base; unmatched junction bases: 6. DNA of the CDR3: TGCGCCAGCAGCCTTACAGGGGGAAATAACTATGGCTACACCTTC. As protein: CASSLTGGNNYGYTF.

The genes are TRBV6-1 and TRBJ2-7; 7 bases fit TRBD2. The CDR3 totals 13 residues. The junction had 8 bases not matched to a gene; V was cut back by 10 bases and J by 2 bases. Germline V CDR1 and CDR2: MNHNS, SASEGT. The CDR3 region is CATGWGGAYEQYF. As DNA, the CDR3 is TGTGCCACCGGGTGGGGGGGAGCCTACGAGCAGTACTTC.

J is TRBJ2-4 and V is TRBV19, with 8 bases fitting TRBD2. There are 14 residues in the CDR3. Germline CDR1 reads LNHDA; CDR2 reads SQIVND (reference sequence). After removal of 3 bases from V and 9 bases from J, the junction contained 7 bases not matched to a gene. The DNA for the CDR3 is TGTGCCAGTAGTATCCGGACTAGCCGTAGCATTCAGTACTTC. Encoded protein: CASSIRTSRSIQYF.

The genes are TRBV4-1 and TRBJ2-7; 8 bases map to TRBD1. Per germline, CDR1 MGHRA and CDR2 YSYEKL. The length of the CDR3 is 15 residues. V trimming: 3 bases; J trimming: 3 bases; junction bases outside the gene matches: 7. The CDR3 loop reads CASSQGWTGIYEQYF. The DNA for the CDR3 is TGCGCCAGCAGCCAGGGATGGACAGGGATCTACGAGCAGTACTTC.

This clone occurred once. The V and J genes are TRBV2 and TRBJ1-5, with D possibly TRBD1 on 6 matching bases. The CDR3 length is 14 residues. The germline CDR1 and CDR2 sequences are SNHLY and FYNNEI. Between the trimmed V and J ends, which lost 8 bases and 7 bases, there was a span of 18 bases. The CDR3: CASGSGTPRQPQHF. CDR3 DNA sequence: TGTGCCAGCGGTTCCGGGACACCTAGGCAGCCCCAGCATTTT.

J is TRBJ2-7 and V is TRBV6-6, with a tentative D call TRBD2 (6 bases). The CDR3 sequence is 15 residues long. The ends were cut back, 5 bases at V and 2 bases at J, with 16 bases in the middle. From germline, CDR1 is MNHNY and CDR2 SVGAGI (reference sequence). The CDR3 loop reads CASSGSLRGTYEQYF. The CDR3 bases are TGTGCCAGCAGTGGGTCGTTGCGCGGGACCTACGAGCAGTACTTC.

CDR3: CASRSGTVGETQYF. The CDR3 nucleotides read TGTGCCAGCAGGTCCGGGACAGTAGGAGAGACCCAGTACTTC. V gene TRBV7-9 combines with J gene TRBJ2-5; 7 nucleotides match TRBD1. Germline loops: CDR1 SEHNR, CDR2 FQNEAQ (reference sequence). This CDR3 is built from 14 residues. V dropped 6 bases and J dropped 4; count of bases not matched to a gene: 8.

This clone showed up just once. The chain joins TRBV19 to TRBJ2-7; D is possibly TRBD2 (5 bases). The CDR3 loop spans 14 amino acids. The germline V and J ends were trimmed by 3 bases and 1 base, with 10 bases remaining between them. Germline V gives CDR1 LNHDA, CDR2 SQIVND (reference sequence). The DNA for the CDR3 is TGTGCCAGTAGTATCGACGGACTTTCCTACGAGCAGTACTTC. It encodes CASSIDGLSYEQYF.

V is TRBV7-6 and J is TRBJ2-7, with D perhaps matching TRBD1 (5 bases). Germline values: CDR1 SGHVS, CDR2 FNYEAQ. V was trimmed by 5 bases and J by 0 bases, leaving 14 bases between them. This CDR3 has 15 amino acids. The CDR3 here is CASSPAQGFSYEQYF. In DNA, the CDR3 is TGTGCCAGCAGCCCCGCCCAGGGTTTCTCCTACGAGCAGTACTTC.

The gene calls are TRBV19 and TRBJ1-2; D is possibly TRBD1 (6 bases). Germline values: CDR1 LNHDA, CDR2 SQIVND (reference sequence). The length of the CDR3 is 16 residues. Trimming removed 7 bases from V and 4 bases from J, with 22 bases in between. This CDR3 reads CASNPPGGGLVYGYTF. The DNA for the CDR3 is TGTGCCAGTAACCCCCCGGGGGGCGGATTGGTCTATGGCTACACCTTC.

The genes are TRBV7-8 and TRBJ2-7, with 12 bases fitting TRBD2. Trimming cost V 4 bases and J 4 bases; bases outside gene matches: 5. CDR3 size: 15 residues. CDR1 is SGHVS, CDR2 FQNEAQ, per germline. The CDR3 reads CASSSSGTSGYEQYF. CDR3 coding DNA: TGTGCCAGCAGCTCCTCCGGGACTAGCGGGTACGAGCAGTACTTC.

This chain joins TRBV4-2 and TRBJ1-3, with D uncertain. Between the trimmed V and J ends, which lost 0 bases and 2 bases, there was a span of 8 bases. The length of the CDR3 is 15 residues. Germline CDR1 and CDR2: LGHNA and YNFKEQ. This CDR3 reads CASSQETDPGNTIYF. CDR3 nucleotides: TGTGCCAGCAGCCAAGAAACAGATCCTGGAAACACCATATATTTT.

This clone has only one observation. This chain links TRBV5-5 with TRBJ2-1; TRBD1 agrees at 8 bases. The CDR3 runs 16 residues. CDR1 SGHKS and CDR2 YYEKEE come from the germline V gene (reference sequence). V was pared by 5 bases and J by 3 bases, with 10 bases of the junction left unmatched. This CDR3 reads CASSSWPRGLYNEQFF. CDR3 in DNA: TGTGCCAGCAGTTCATGGCCCAGGGGGCTCTACAATGAGCAGTTCTTC.

This chain connects TRBV27 to TRBJ1-1, with D unresolved. Germline values: CDR1 MNHEY, CDR2 SMNVEV (reference sequence). V shed 6 bases and J shed 6 bases, with 17 bases lying between them. This CDR3 has 14 amino acids. CDR3: CASSPTREGPEAFF. The DNA of the CDR3 is TGTGCCAGCAGCCCCACTAGGGAAGGCCCTGAAGCTTTCTTT.

The J gene is TRBJ2-1, the V gene TRBV27; 9 bases line up with TRBD2. Germline CDR1 MNHEY, CDR2 SMNVEV (reference sequence). CDR3 size: 13 residues. V lost 8 bases, J lost 8 bases, and 7 bases stayed unmatched. The CDR3 bases are TGTGCCAGCGGGGGACTAGCAGCCGATGAGCAGTTCTTC. It yields the protein CASGGLAADEQFF.

The chain uses TRBV11-3 and TRBJ2-1; 7 bases fit TRBD1. Germline values: CDR1 SGHNT, CDR2 YENEEA. The CDR3 extends over 15 amino acids. Trimming cost V 5 bases and J 2 bases; bases outside gene matches: 6. CDR3 protein: CASSRNRGAYNEQFF. For the CDR3, the DNA is TGTGCCAGCAGCAGAAACAGGGGAGCCTACAATGAGCAGTTCTTC.

V and J are TRBV5-6 and TRBJ1-1; 8 nucleotides align to TRBD1. Germline V lookup: CDR1 SGHDT, CDR2 YYEEEE. The CDR3 totals 15 residues. J lost 5 bases, V lost 2 bases, and 8 bases had no gene match. This CDR3 reads CASSFGQGSRTEAFF. In DNA form, the CDR3 reads TGTGCCAGCAGCTTCGGACAGGGAAGTAGGACTGAAGCTTTCTTT.

The genes are TRBV15 and TRBJ2-7; 10 nucleotides match TRBD1. The ends lost 5 bases at V and 7 bases at J; junction bases unmatched: 17. Germline loops: CDR1 LNHNV, CDR2 YYDKDF (reference sequence). The CDR3 runs to 17 residues. The CDR3 spells CATSAMWGGTGAREQYF. In DNA form, the CDR3 reads TGTGCCACCAGCGCCATGTGGGGGGGGACAGGGGCAAGAGAGCAGTACTTC.

The chain joins TRBV5-4 to TRBJ2-2; 7 bases agree with TRBD2. This CDR3 region has 13 residues. The germline gives CDR1 SGHNT, CDR2 YYREEE (reference sequence). CDR3 residues: CAEGAGDTGELFF. CDR3 in DNA: TGTGCAGAGGGTGCGGGGGACACCGGGGAGCTGTTTTTT.

The chain employs TRBV29-1 and TRBJ2-7; 11 bases are a match to TRBD1. The length of the CDR3 is 14 residues. Losses at the gene ends were 5 bases for V and 4 bases for J; bases not matched to a gene: 7. Per germline, CDR1 SQVTM and CDR2 ANQGSEA. CDR3 nucleotides: TGCAGCGTTTCCGGGACAGGGGGATTTTACGAGCAGTACTTC. Its translation is CSVSGTGGFYEQYF.